The T cell receptor beta chain under discussion was sequenced for a study of T cells of healthy individuals. V dropped 4 bases and J dropped 4 bases, with 14 bases sitting between them. This CDR3 has 14 amino acids. Germline CDR1 SGDLS, CDR2 YYNGEE. TCRdb processed the 5' RACE reads anew with MiXCR; each CDR3 protein has one entry. The repertoire holds fewer than 75,000 distinct CDR3 sequences, with 15% to 20% as singletons. This clonotype has at least ten counts. The sequence derives from a human donor in good health. The chain combines TRBV9 with TRBJ1-1, with D possibly TRBD1 on 5 matching bases. CDR3 sequence reads: CASSITGTSTEAFF. For the CDR3, the DNA is TGTGCCAGCAGCATCACAGGTACGAGCACTGAAGCTTTCTTT. The full variable domain, in which reference TRBV9 and TRBJ1-1 provide the parts outside the CDR3, is DSGVTQTPKHLITATGQRVTLRCSPRSGDLSVYWYQQSLDQGLQFLIQYYNGEERAKGNILERFSAQQFPDLHSELNLSSLELGDSALYFCASSITGTSTEAFFGQGTRLTVV.